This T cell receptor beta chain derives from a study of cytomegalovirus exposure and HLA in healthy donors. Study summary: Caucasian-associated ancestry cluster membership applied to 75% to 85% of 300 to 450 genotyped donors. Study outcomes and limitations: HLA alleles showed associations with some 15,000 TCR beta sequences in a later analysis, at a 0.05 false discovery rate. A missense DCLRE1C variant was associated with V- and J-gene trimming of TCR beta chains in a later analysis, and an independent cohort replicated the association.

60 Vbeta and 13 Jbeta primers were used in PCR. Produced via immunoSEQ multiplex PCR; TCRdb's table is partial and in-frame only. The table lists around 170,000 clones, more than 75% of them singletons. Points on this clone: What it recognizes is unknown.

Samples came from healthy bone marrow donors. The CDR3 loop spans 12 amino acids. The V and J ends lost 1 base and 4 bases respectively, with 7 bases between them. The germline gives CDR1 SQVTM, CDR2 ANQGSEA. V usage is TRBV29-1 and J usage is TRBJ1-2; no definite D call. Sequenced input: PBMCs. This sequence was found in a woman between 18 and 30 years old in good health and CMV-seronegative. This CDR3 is CSVEVGTYGYTF. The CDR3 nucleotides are TGCAGCGTTGAAGTGGGCACCTATGGCTACACCTTC.